Listed below are T cell receptor beta chains from one sample, sequenced in a study of blood T cells in healthy people across ages. TCRdb reprocessed the 5' RACE reads with MiXCR, giving one entry per CDR3 protein. The repertoire holds about 670,000 distinct CDR3 sequences, with 40% to 45% as singletons. The sample comprised blood. The receptors here all came from an elderly man in good health. The CDR3 runs from the conserved cysteine through the conserved F or W. Each record gives: D gene, V gene, clone size, J gene, CDR3 DNA, CDR3 protein. The D gene is left open where the match is weak. Part of the rows lack a size; the others show once, few, many or a class for expanded clones.

.	TRBV15	.	TRBJ1-5	TGTGCCACCAGCAGAGATACTCGCCCGCCCCAGCATTTT	CATSRDTRPPQHF
TRBD1	TRBV27	few	TRBJ1-5	TGTGCCAGCAGACGACAGGGGTTGGGGAATCAGCCCCAGCATTTT	CASRRQGLGNQPQHF
.	TRBV5-1	.	TRBJ2-2	TGCGCCAGCAGCTTGGCCGAGATCGGGAGCCCCACCGGGGAGCTGTTTTTT	CASSLAEIGSPTGELFF
TRBD1	TRBV3-1	.	TRBJ2-1	TGTGCCAGCAGCCAAGAAGGGGGGACAGGGAAAAATGAGCAGTTCTTC	CASSQEGGTGKNEQFF
.	TRBV2	many	TRBJ2-5	TGTGCCAGCAGTTCCACAGGGATTCAAGAGACCCAGTACTTC	CASSSTGIQETQYF
.	TRBV4-3	.	TRBJ2-5	TGCGCCAGCAGCCAAGACGGACTAAAACAAGAGACCCAGTACTTC	CASSQDGLKQETQYF
.	TRBV20-1	.	TRBJ1-3	TGCAGTGCTAGAGTAGGGAGTTCTGGAAACACCATATATTTT	CSARVGSSGNTIYF
.	TRBV4-3	few	TRBJ2-3	TGCGCCAGCAGCCAAGGTTTGACGGGAGACACAGATACGCAGTATTTT	CASSQGLTGDTDTQYF
TRBD1	TRBV5-5	.	TRBJ1-4	TGTGCCAGCAGCTTTGGGACAGTTTTAACTAATGAAAAACTGTTTTTT	CASSFGTVLTNEKLFF
.	TRBV11-2	.	TRBJ2-1	TGTGCCAGCAGCTACCTGGGGCAGGGACTTTACAATGAGCAGTTCTTC	CASSYLGQGLYNEQFF
TRBD1	TRBV5-6	.	TRBJ2-7	TGTGCCAGCAGCTTGGGGGACAGTTTCTACGAGCAGTACTTC	CASSLGDSFYEQYF
TRBD1	TRBV5-4	.	TRBJ1-2	TGTACCAGCAGCTTCTTGACAGGGAGAGGTGGCTACACCTTC	CTSSFLTGRGGYTF
TRBD2	TRBV29-1	.	TRBJ2-1	TGCAGCGTTGCGGGTGGGGGACTAGCGGGGATCTACAATGAGCAGTTCTTC	CSVAGGGLAGIYNEQFF
.	TRBV7-2	many	TRBJ1-6	TGTGCCAGCAGCTTGACGGCCATAAATAATTCACCCCTCCACTTT	CASSLTAINNSPLHF
.	TRBV29-1	.	TRBJ2-3	TGCAGCGCCAATCCCCTGGAAGATACGCAGTATTTT	CSANPLEDTQYF
.	TRBV3-1	many	TRBJ2-5	TGTGCCAGCAGCCAAGACCCTAGTGAGACCCAGTACTTC	CASSQDPSETQYF
.	TRBV6-2/TRBV6-3	.	TRBJ2-7	TGTGCCAGCAGTTACCGGCCAGGGCACTACGAGCAGTACTTC	CASSYRPGHYEQYF
.	TRBV15	.	TRBJ2-1	TGTGCCACCAGCACCCCTCGACAGGGAGGTACCTACAATGAGCAGTTCTTC	CATSTPRQGGTYNEQFF
TRBD1	TRBV20-1	.	TRBJ2-3	TGCAGTCTTGGGACAGTAAACACAGATACGCAGTATTTT	CSLGTVNTDTQYF
.	TRBV18	few	TRBJ2-5	TGTGCCAGCACTCAGGGTCTCCAAGAGACCCAGTACTTC	CASTQGLQETQYF
.	TRBV6-2/TRBV6-3	many	TRBJ1-2	TGTGCCAGCAGTGCCCCCCGGGACACGGATTCGTATGGCTACACCTTC	CASSAPRDTDSYGYTF
.	TRBV4-2	.	TRBJ1-1	TGTGCCAGCAGCCAAGATTTGGTAACTGAAGCTTTCTTT	CASSQDLVTEAFF
TRBD1	TRBV12-3/TRBV12-4	few	TRBJ2-1	TGTGCCAGCAGCAATCGGACAGGGTGGAGTGAGCAGTTCTTC	CASSNRTGWSEQFF
TRBD1	TRBV20-1	.	TRBJ2-7	TGCAGTGCTAGGACCCCGGGACAGCCTACGCAGCAGTACTTC	CSARTPGQPTQQYF
TRBD2	TRBV20-1	.	TRBJ2-7	TGCAGTGCTAGGGGGACTATGGTCTACGAGCAGTACTTC	CSARGTMVYEQYF
.	TRBV6-6	.	TRBJ2-3	TGTGCCACCTGGGTCCACCGGGATACGCAGTATTTT	CATWVHRDTQYF
.	TRBV15	.	TRBJ2-7	TGTGCCACCAGCAGACGGTCCCCGGGTGGCGACGAGCAGTACTTC	CATSRRSPGGDEQYF
.	TRBV4-3	once	TRBJ2-2	TGCGCCAGCAGCCACCCCGTAGGCGGGGAGCTGTTTTTT	CASSHPVGGELFF
.	TRBV12-3/TRBV12-4	.	TRBJ1-1	TGTGCCAGCAGTAGTCCAGGGACGATGAACACTGAAGCTTTCTTT	CASSSPGTMNTEAFF
TRBD2	TRBV6-2/TRBV6-3	.	TRBJ2-5	TGTGCCAGCAGCTCCCTCGGGGGGTACCAAGAGACCCAGTACTTC	CASSSLGGYQETQYF
.	TRBV12-3/TRBV12-4	.	TRBJ2-2	TGTGCCAGCAGCGGACAGAACACCGGGGAGCTGTTTTTT	CASSGQNTGELFF
.	TRBV6-2/TRBV6-3	.	TRBJ2-5	TGTGCCAGCAGCCCGGGTGTGACCCAGTACTTC	CASSPGVTQYF
TRBD1	TRBV20-1	.	TRBJ2-3	TGCAGTGCTAGGACAGGGGGAATGGATACGCAGTATTTT	CSARTGGMDTQYF
TRBD1	TRBV28	.	TRBJ2-1	TGTGCCAGCAGTTTACAAAGACGAGGGGACAGGGGAAGGAATGAGCAGTTCTTC	CASSLQRRGDRGRNEQFF
TRBD2	TRBV30	.	TRBJ2-3	TGTGCCTGGAGTCTACTAGCGCTTGCAGATACGCAGTATTTT	CAWSLLALADTQYF
.	TRBV28	few	TRBJ2-1	TGTGCCAGCACCCCAATGGGGCAGGGGTTCACTGAGCAGTTCTTC	CASTPMGQGFTEQFF
.	TRBV4-3	few	TRBJ2-3	TGCGCCAGCAGCCAAGAAGGGGTAGCGAGGACAGATACGCAGTATTTT	CASSQEGVARTDTQYF
TRBD1	TRBV5-1	.	TRBJ1-5	TGCGCCGGCAGCTTGGGGGACAGGGTGGGGGATCAGCCCCAGCATTTT	CAGSLGDRVGDQPQHF
.	TRBV29-1	.	TRBJ1-2	TGCAGCGTTGATTCTTCGGCCCGAGCCGGCTACACCTTC	CSVDSSARAGYTF
TRBD1	TRBV24-1	.	TRBJ2-3	TGTGCCACCAGTATTGGGACAGGGTCCACAGATACGCAGTATTTT	CATSIGTGSTDTQYF
.	TRBV6-5	few	TRBJ2-7	TGTGCCAGCAGCGGCGACAGGTCCCCCTACGAGCAGTACTTC	CASSGDRSPYEQYF
.	TRBV6-2/TRBV6-3	few	TRBJ2-7	TGTGCCAGCAGCCCCCATATCTCGGGGGCCGGTCGGGAGCAGTACTTC	CASSPHISGAGREQYF
.	TRBV5-1	.	TRBJ2-1	TGCGCCAGCAGCGGGACATTCGATGAGCAGTTCTTC	CASSGTFDEQFF
.	TRBV6-2/TRBV6-3	few	TRBJ1-5	TGTGCCAGCAGCTTTAGCCGACAGCCCGGTCAGCCCCAGCATTTT	CASSFSRQPGQPQHF
TRBD2	TRBV11-2	few	TRBJ2-1	TGTGCCAGCAGCTTAGGGCGGGGGGGGAACAATGAGCAGTTCTTC	CASSLGRGGNNEQFF
TRBD2	TRBV18	.	TRBJ2-5	TGTGCCAGCTCACCAAGGGGACAGACTAGCGGGATCTACAATGAGCAGTACTTC	CASSPRGQTSGIYNEQYF
.	TRBV25-1	.	TRBJ2-5	TGTGCCAGCAGGGAATGGGTGGGGAGGCAGTACTTC	CASREWVGRQYF
.	TRBV2	many	TRBJ2-1	TGTGCCAGCAGCCCCCAGCTTTACAATGAGCAGTTCTTC	CASSPQLYNEQFF
.	TRBV3-1	few	TRBJ2-7	TGTGCCAGCAGCCAACAGCCAGGTAGCCCCTACGAGCAGTACTTC	CASSQQPGSPYEQYF
TRBD1	TRBV29-1	few	TRBJ1-2	TGCAGCGTTGCCTTTTTCGGACAGGGGAATGGCTACACCTTC	CSVAFFGQGNGYTF
.	TRBV7-9	.	TRBJ1-2	TGTGCCAGCAGCGCACAGGTTGAGGGCTATGGCTACACCTTC	CASSAQVEGYGYTF
.	TRBV29-1	few	TRBJ2-3	TGCAGCGTTGAAGGGGATAGCAGAAGCACAGATACGCAGTATTTT	CSVEGDSRSTDTQYF
TRBD2	TRBV28	.	TRBJ2-3	TGTGCCAGCGAGACTAGCGGGGATAGCACAGATACGCAGTATTTT	CASETSGDSTDTQYF
.	TRBV12-3/TRBV12-4	few	TRBJ2-5	TGTGCCAGCAGTTTAGGGACTAACTACAATGAGCAGTACTTC	CASSLGTNYNEQYF
.	TRBV3-1	.	TRBJ1-2	TGTGCCAGCAGCCCTTCTAAATCGGGCTACACCTTC	CASSPSKSGYTF
.	TRBV7-2	.	TRBJ2-7	TGTGCCAGCAGCGTGAGGGGTGCTGAGCAGTACTTC	CASSVRGAEQYF